This T cell receptor beta chain was profiled in a study of T cells in Graves' hyperthyroidism and ophthalmopathy. Study-level points and caveats: Ophthalmopathy was predicted by the model a median of 6.5 months ahead of onset.

This clonotype was detected ten times or more. Its matching antigen is unknown. For ophthalmopathy patients, the Clinical Activity Score was at least 3 and the NOSPECS grade at least 4; duration was under 3 months. From approximately 9.1 ml of fresh peripheral blood, PBMCs were isolated. Researchers took RNA transcripts and amplified the TCR beta CDR3 regions from them. HTBI primers drove first-round RT-PCR of the TCR CDR3. TCRdb re-analysed the multiplex PCR reads in MiXCR, keeping a single row per CDR3 protein. The sample includes approximately 690,000 distinct CDR3 sequences, more than 20% of them seen just once. The sequence derives from a young man with Graves' ophthalmopathy. The specimen sequenced was blood.

The chain's CDR3 is CARPPWGQQETQYF. CDR3 coding DNA: TGTGCCAGGCCCCCGTGGGGACAACAAGAGACCCAGTACTTC. The J gene is TRBJ2-5, the V gene TRBV6-1, with D possibly matching TRBD1 (6 bases). V lost 9 bases and J 2 bases, leaving 16 bases between the germline ends. Germline V gene data show CDR1 as MNHNS and CDR2 as SASEGT. The CDR3 contains 14 residues.